The 30 T cell receptor beta chains given below trace back to one sample, sequenced in a study of radiation and T cells in renal cell carcinoma. TCRdb's copy holds only in-frame clones and misses some; the assay was immunoSEQ multiplex PCR. The table has around 100,000 clones, about 79% seen once; the top ten hold more than 7%. The time point denotes: blood 4 weeks post-SBRT, at nephrectomy. Treatment here: 15 Gy SBRT to primary tumor, nephrectomy 4 weeks later. The source was blood, collected from a patient whose treatment included radiotherapy and nephrectomy. The receptors were gathered from a man aged 55-75 years with renal cell carcinoma.

The chain has TRBV5-1 and TRBJ2-3; 10 bases map to TRBD1. J lost 4 bases, V lost 0 bases, and 8 bases had no gene match. Germline-derived CDR1 and CDR2 are SGHRS and YFSETQ. CDR3 length: 17 amino acids. The DNA for the CDR3 is TGCGCCAGCAGCTTGGTCCCCGGGACAGGGGAGGCAGATACGCAGTATTTT. This gives the protein CASSLVPGTGEADTQYF.

The chain employs TRBV4-1 and TRBJ2-1, with TRBD2 matching 12 bases. CDR3 length: 16 residues. J lost 3 bases, V lost 0 bases, and 0 bases had no gene match. Germline values: CDR1 MGHRA, CDR2 YSYEKL. CDR3 residues: CASSQEGLAGYNEQFF. In nucleotides, the CDR3 is TGCGCCAGCAGCCAAGAGGGACTAGCGGGCTACAATGAGCAGTTCTTC.

This chain connects TRBV6-6 to TRBJ2-5; a weak D match, TRBD2 (6 bases). Germline V CDR1 and CDR2: MNHNY, SVGAGI (reference sequence). Trimming removed 5 bases at V and 4 bases at J, with 14 bases between. The length of the CDR3 is 14 residues. CDR3 nucleotides: TGTGCCAGCAGTAATCCCGGGGGATCAGAGACCCAGTACTTC. Amino acids: CASSNPGGSETQYF.

V usage is TRBV29-1 and J usage is TRBJ2-7; 12 bases are shared with TRBD2. V was clipped by 8 bases and J by 4 bases; unmatched bases: 6. CDR1 and CDR2 (germline): SQVTM, ANQGSEA. The CDR3 sequence is 13 residues long. CDR3 amino acids: CSSSGRAVYEQYF. CDR3 DNA sequence: TGCAGCTCTAGCGGGAGGGCCGTTTACGAGCAGTACTTC.

CDR3 amino acids: CAISESPPGQGSYEQYF. DNA of the CDR3: TGTGCCATCAGTGAGTCTCCCCCGGGACAGGGGTCCTACGAGCAGTACTTC. The genes are TRBV10-3 and TRBJ2-7; 10 nucleotides match TRBD1. The CDR3 spans 17 residues. Trimming removed 0 bases from V and 1 base from J; junction bases left unmatched: 6. Germline V lookup: CDR1 ENHRY, CDR2 SYGVKD.

J is TRBJ2-7 and V is TRBV4-2, with TRBD1 matching over 9 bases. J lost 3 bases, V lost 1 base, and 7 bases had no gene match. The length of the CDR3 is 16 residues. The germline V gene has CDR1 LGHNA and CDR2 YNFKEQ. The CDR3 region is CASSQARGQGHYEQYF. The CDR3, as DNA: TGTGCCAGCAGCCAAGCGAGGGGACAGGGCCACTACGAGCAGTACTTC.

J is TRBJ1-2 and V is TRBV15; tentative D call: TRBD1 (5 bases). The V gene's germline CDR1 is LNHNV and CDR2 YYDKDF (reference sequence). The CDR3 is 15 residues long. The V gene lost 0 bases and the J gene lost 4 bases, with 12 bases spanning the gap. This CDR3 reads CATSRDAGLGYGYTF. CDR3 sequence (DNA): TGTGCCACCAGCAGAGATGCAGGGCTCGGCTATGGCTACACCTTC.

The chain links TRBV19 to TRBJ1-5; D is perhaps TRBD1 (5 bases). This CDR3 is 13 amino acids long. V was cut by 5 bases and J by 1 base, with 6 bases left in between. Germline V gene sequence: CDR1 LNHDA, CDR2 SQIVND (reference sequence). For the CDR3, the DNA is TGTGCCAGTAGTGAGGGGAGCAATCAGCCCCAGCATTTT. Amino acids: CASSEGSNQPQHF.

The gene calls are TRBV11-1 and TRBJ2-1, with 7 bases matching TRBD1. In germline, CDR1 is SGHAT, CDR2 FQDESV (reference sequence). CDR3 length equals 16 residues. With V trimmed by 5 bases and J by 1 base, 8 bases remained unmatched. CDR3 amino acids: CASSPQGEGSYNEQFF. The CDR3 DNA reads TGTGCCAGCAGCCCCCAGGGGGAAGGGTCCTACAATGAGCAGTTCTTC.

J is TRBJ2-7 and V is TRBV27, with D possibly matching TRBD1 (6 bases). V lost 3 bases, J lost 4 bases, and 25 bases lay in between. Germline-derived CDR1 and CDR2 are MNHEY and SMNVEV (reference sequence). The CDR3 runs to 18 residues. The CDR3 protein is CASSFTYSGTTKGYEQYF. The CDR3, as DNA: TGTGCCAGCAGTTTTACTTACTCCGGGACAACGAAGGGTTACGAGCAGTACTTC.

V and J are TRBV27 and TRBJ2-5, with TRBD1 matching over 7 bases. The end of the DNA fits TRBJ2-7 better, so the J call may be wrong. The CDR3 sequence is 15 residues long. Germline V gives CDR1 MNHEY, CDR2 SMNVEV (reference sequence). The CDR3 loop reads CASRGTGAQAYEQYF. Here the CDR3 DNA reads TGTGCCAGCAGAGGAACAGGGGCGCAGGCCTACGAGCAGTACTTC.

The genes are TRBV20-1 and TRBJ2-3; D ambiguous. The V end lost 6 bases, the J end lost 4 bases, and 8 bases lay between the germline ends. CDR3 length equals 11 residues. Germline-derived CDR1 and CDR2 are DFQATT and SNEGSKA (reference sequence). For the CDR3, the DNA is TGCAGTGCCGAAATCTCAGATACGCAGTATTTT. This translates into CSAEISDTQYF.

This sequence joins TRBV11-2 and TRBJ2-7; D is possibly TRBD2 (6 bases). CDR1 SGHAT and CDR2 FQNNGV come from the germline V gene. The CDR3 contains 17 residues. The germline V and J ends were trimmed by 1 base and 5 bases, with 21 bases remaining between them. The CDR3 region is CASSLVFSGLALNEQYF. Written as DNA, the CDR3 is TGTGCCAGCAGCTTAGTATTCAGCGGGCTAGCGTTGAACGAGCAGTACTTC.

The rearrangement joins TRBV5-1 to TRBJ2-7; TRBD1 aligns across 7 bases. The CDR3 consists of 15 residues. The V gene's germline CDR1 is SGHRS and CDR2 YFSETQ. The junction had 5 bases not matched to a gene; V was cut back by 0 bases and J by 2 bases. CDR3 nucleotide sequence: TGCGCCAGCAGCTTGGGCCGGGACAGACCCTACGAGCAGTACTTC. Protein sequence: CASSLGRDRPYEQYF.

This chain uses TRBV5-6 with TRBJ2-7; D might be TRBD1 or TRBD2, each matching 6 bases. Trimming pared 4 bases from V and 6 bases from J, leaving 14 bases between. The CDR3 spans 13 residues. Germline CDR1 is SGHDT and CDR2 is YYEEEE. In DNA form, the CDR3 reads TGTGCCAGCAGCGGGGGACGGGGGCTCGAGCAGTACTTC. This gives the protein CASSGGRGLEQYF.

V gene TRBV11-2 combines with J gene TRBJ2-2; 8 bases are a match to TRBD1. CDR1 and CDR2 from the germline V gene are SGHAT and FQNNGV. Trimming cost V 3 bases and J 4 bases; bases outside gene matches: 7. This CDR3 is 16 amino acids long. The CDR3, as DNA: TGTGCCAGCAGCTTGGCAGGGGGCTGGGGCACCGGGGAGCTGTTTTTT. Protein: CASSLAGGWGTGELFF.

The rearrangement uses TRBV27 and TRBJ2-3; a weak D match, TRBD1 (6 bases). The CDR3 is 16 amino acids. Deletions cut 4 bases from V and 1 base from J, with 15 bases between. Germline CDR1 reads MNHEY; CDR2 reads SMNVEV (reference sequence). The CDR3 DNA reads as TGTGCCAGCAGTTCAGTGGCAGGGGCACGCACAGATACGCAGTATTTT. This gives the protein CASSSVAGARTDTQYF.

The gene calls are TRBV28 and TRBJ1-1; D call uncertain. Germline assignment: CDR1 MDHEN and CDR2 SYDVKM. V was shortened by 2 bases and J by 10 bases, with 20 bases between the two germline ends. The CDR3 loop spans 15 amino acids. The CDR3 bases are TGTGCCAGCAGTTTAAGATCGGCCCAAACCCCCCGAGCTTTCTTT. This sequence encodes CASSLRSAQTPRAFF. The whole variable domain, remainder taken from reference TRBV28 and TRBJ1-1, is DVKVTQSSRYLVKRTGEKVFLECVQDMDHENMFWYRQDPGLGLRLIYFSYDVKMKEKGDIPEGYSVSREKKERFSLILESASTNQTSMYLCASSLRSAQTPRAFFGQGTRLTVV.

The chain joins TRBV7-8 to TRBJ1-2; no reliable D call. The ends were cut back, 4 bases at V and 1 base at J, with 13 bases in the middle. Germline CDR1 reads SGHVS; CDR2 reads FQNEAQ. CDR3 length: 15 amino acids. The CDR3 DNA sequence: TGTGCCAGCAGCTCCGTACGGACGGATAACTATGGCTACACCTTC. Residues: CASSSVRTDNYGYTF.

The chain recombines TRBV4-1 with TRBJ2-5, with 10 bases aligning to TRBD2. Per the germline V gene, CDR1 is MGHRA and CDR2 is YSYEKL. Trimming cost V 6 bases and J 6 bases; bases outside gene matches: 19. The CDR3 covers 18 residues. This chain's CDR3 is CASSATPAGGPSRKTQYF. For the CDR3, the DNA is TGCGCCAGCAGTGCCACTCCAGCGGGAGGGCCGAGCAGAAAGACCCAGTACTTC.

This chain connects TRBV19 to TRBJ2-7; TRBD1 agrees at 9 bases. V lost 4 bases to trimming and J lost 4 bases; unmatched junction nucleotides: 5. The CDR3 is made up of 14 amino acids. Germline V lookup: CDR1 LNHDA, CDR2 SQIVND (reference sequence). The CDR3 DNA reads TGTGCCAGTAGTAGCCGGGACAGGGAGTACGAGCAGTACTTC. It codes for CASSSRDREYEQYF.

This chain links TRBV14 with TRBJ2-2; 8 bases fit TRBD1. The CDR3 totals 13 residues. CDR1 is SGHDN and CDR2 is FVKESK in the germline V gene. Trimming cost V 5 bases and J 6 bases; bases outside gene matches: 2. This CDR3 is CASSEQGAGELFF. As DNA, the CDR3 is TGTGCCAGCAGCGAACAGGGGGCCGGGGAGCTGTTTTTT.

V and J are TRBV7-9 and TRBJ2-1, with 8 bases aligning to TRBD1. This CDR3 comprises 16 residues. The V gene's germline CDR1 is SEHNR and CDR2 FQNEAQ (reference sequence). Trimming cost V 5 bases and J 0 bases; bases outside gene matches: 6. The CDR3 DNA is TGTGCCAGCAGCGGAAGACAGGGGTACTCCTACAATGAGCAGTTCTTC. It is translated as CASSGRQGYSYNEQFF.

This chain uses TRBV10-3 with TRBJ2-5, with 8 bases identical to TRBD1. Germline assignment: CDR1 ENHRY and CDR2 SYGVKD. Unmatched junction bases numbered 8, after V lost 9 bases and J lost 5 bases. The CDR3 contains 13 residues. This CDR3 is CAIQGDAVETQYF. In DNA, the CDR3 is TGTGCCATACAGGGGGATGCAGTGGAGACCCAGTACTTC.

V is TRBV6-5 and J is TRBJ1-1, with TRBD1 as a possible D gene (6 bases). This CDR3 contains 13 residues. Trimming took off 5 bases at V and 4 bases at J, with 11 bases between the two ends. Germline CDR1 and CDR2: MNHEY and SVGAGI. The CDR3 coding sequence is TGTGCCAGCAGTCGCGCAGGGGTCACTGAAGCTTTCTTT. Translation: CASSRAGVTEAFF.

This sequence joins TRBV28 and TRBJ1-1, with D unresolved. Trimming stripped 2 bases from V and 0 bases from J, with 13 bases between. Germline V CDR1 and CDR2: MDHEN, SYDVKM. This CDR3 comprises 16 residues. DNA for the CDR3: TGTGCCAGCAGTTTAGTAGTTGGCCGCATGAACACTGAAGCTTTCTTT. Its translation is CASSLVVGRMNTEAFF.

The chain employs TRBV2 and TRBJ2-7; D uncertain. This CDR3 spans 14 amino acids. The V end lost 5 bases, the J end lost 2 bases, and 13 bases lay between the germline ends. In germline, CDR1 is SNHLY, CDR2 FYNNEI. CDR3 in DNA: TGTGCCAGCAGTCGTAGGACGTCCACCTACGAGCAGTACTTC. This gives the protein CASSRRTSTYEQYF.

This clone has just one count. The rearrangement links TRBV7-6 to TRBJ1-2; possibly TRBD1 for D (5 bases). The ends were cut back, 4 bases at V and 6 bases at J, with 15 bases in the middle. CDR1 is SGHVS and CDR2 is FNYEAQ in the germline V gene. The CDR3 totals 14 residues. The DNA for the CDR3 is TGTGCCAGCAGCTCAAGCCAGGGAACTGATGGCTACACCTTC. Encoded protein: CASSSSQGTDGYTF.

CDR3 sequence: CASSPGTVSGNTIYF. The CDR3 DNA reads as TGTGCCAGCAGCCCTGGGACGGTCTCTGGAAACACCATATATTTT. The chain combines TRBV7-9 with TRBJ1-3; possibly TRBD1 for D (5 bases). The CDR3 is 15 amino acids. From germline, CDR1 is SEHNR and CDR2 FQNEAQ (reference sequence). V shed 5 bases and J shed 0 bases, with 11 bases lying between them.

The gene calls are TRBV10-1 and TRBJ2-3; TRBD2 matches at 14 bases. From germline, CDR1 is WNHNN and CDR2 SYGVQD (reference sequence). V lost 2 bases to trimming and J lost 4 bases; unmatched junction nucleotides: 8. The CDR3 loop spans 18 amino acids. CDR3 sequence: CASSEMGTSGRRADTQYF. For the CDR3, the DNA is TGCGCCAGCAGTGAGATGGGGACTAGCGGGAGAAGGGCAGATACGCAGTATTTT.